These 8 T cell receptor beta chains were sequenced from one sample in a study of radiotherapy plus CTLA-4 blockade in lung cancer. Generated by immunoSEQ multiplex PCR, the TCRdb table keeps only in-frame clones and is missing some. The top ten hold about 2% of the sample, which has around 85,000 clones, about 90% seen once. The specimen was peripheral blood, collected from a patient treated with radiotherapy plus ipilimumab. All receptors come from a human donor with non-small cell lung cancer who had a partial response to radiotherapy plus ipilimumab.

In regard to this clone: One junction end does not reproduce the germline sequence, and a read error may be involved. The V call is TRBV7-7, the J call TRBJ2-1; the D gene is possibly TRBD1 (5 bases). The CDR3 is 13 amino acids. Germline CDR1 SSHAT, CDR2 FNYEAQ (reference sequence). The CDR3 is CASSEARVGEQFF. In DNA form, the CDR3 reads TGTGCTAGCAGCGAGGCCAGGGTGGGTGAGCAGTTCTTC.

Here the CDR3 DNA reads TGTGCCAGCAGCTTCCCGGGGGTGGAGCAGTTCTTC. Protein: CASSFPGVEQFF. The chain uses TRBV11-2 and TRBJ2-1; possibly TRBD2 for D (6 bases). Germline loops: CDR1 SGHAT, CDR2 FQNNGV. Trimming removed 3 bases from V and 10 bases from J, with 10 bases in between. This CDR3 has 12 amino acids.

For this clone: Being one base from a much bigger clone, this may be a read error. Distinct nucleotide sequences in the sample also encode this CDR3. J is TRBJ2-3 and V is TRBV6-6; TRBD2 matches 9 bases. The CDR3 totals 16 residues. Germline CDR1 reads MNHNY; CDR2 reads SVGAGI (reference sequence). CDR3 residues: CASSYGSGGSTDTQYF. For the CDR3, the DNA is TGTGCCAGCAGTTACGGTAGCGGGGGAAGCACAGATACACAGTATTTT.

This chain links TRBV5-1 with TRBJ2-3; D possibly corresponds to TRBD2 (5 bases). This CDR3 region has 16 residues. Germline CDR1 reads SGHRS; CDR2 reads YFSETQ. Trimming removed 0 bases from V and 2 bases from J, with 13 bases in between. Here the CDR3 reads CASSLGSFSDTDTQYF. In nucleotides, the CDR3 is TGCGCCAGCAGCTTGGGATCATTTAGCGACACAGATACGCAGTATTTT.

V gene TRBV7-2 combines with J gene TRBJ2-5, with 11 bases lining up with TRBD1. This CDR3 comprises 15 residues. J gave up 2 bases and V 5 bases, and 4 bases lay outside the gene matches. CDR1 is SGHTA, CDR2 FQGNSA, per germline. The CDR3, as DNA: TGTGCCAGCAGCCGGGACAGGGGGTCACAAGAGACCCAGTACTTC. Residues: CASSRDRGSQETQYF.

The J gene is TRBJ1-4, the V gene TRBV7-8; D not certain. Between the trimmed V and J ends, which lost 5 bases and 5 bases, there was a span of 15 bases. The CDR3 length is 15 residues. Looked up from germline, CDR1 is SGHVS and CDR2 is FQNEAQ. This CDR3 is CASSNRRVSNEKLFF. The CDR3 DNA follows: TGTGCCAGCAGCAATCGGCGGGTGTCGAATGAAAAACTGTTTTTT.

The V gene is TRBV7-2, the J gene TRBJ1-5; D possibly corresponds to TRBD1 (5 bases). Trimming removed 5 bases from V and 0 bases from J, with 8 bases in between. The length of the CDR3 is 14 residues. The germline V gene encodes CDR1 SGHTA and CDR2 FQGNSA. CDR3 sequence: CASSAQGSNQPQHF. The CDR3 DNA reads TGTGCCAGCAGCGCTCAGGGTAGCAATCAGCCCCAGCATTTT.

The chain uses TRBV27 and TRBJ1-2; 8 nucleotides line up with TRBD1. The CDR3 totals 12 residues. Germline V gene lookup returns CDR1 MNHEY and CDR2 SMNVEV (reference sequence). V lost 7 bases, J lost 7 bases, and 5 bases stayed unmatched. The CDR3 here is CASKDRDSGYTF. The CDR3 nucleotides are TGTGCCAGCAAGGACAGGGATAGTGGCTACACCTTC.